This T cell receptor (beta chain) is drawn from a study of graft-versus-host responses after intestinal transplantation. Background on the study: Grafts that recipients had were multivisceral, liver-intestinal, or isolated intestinal transplants. The study gave all recipients anti-thymocyte globulin induction, then tacrolimus and steroids for 2 to 3 years. General study results and limits: Levels of circulating GvH clones at their peak were associated with early post-transplant HvG declines. In recipient marrow, GvH clones were found, and some appeared first in ileum or blood.

Clones were read by immunoSEQ multiplex PCR, and TCRdb kept only the in-frame ones, dropping some. The sample carries roughly 110,000 clones, about nine tenths recorded once. For this clone: No antigen is known for it.

CDR1 is LNHDA and CDR2 is SQIVND in the germline V gene (reference sequence). This CDR3 region has 18 residues. V dropped 2 bases and J dropped 5; count of bases not matched to a gene: 14. The source of this sequence is a human donor who was the organ donor for an intestinal transplant. The chain uses TRBV19 and TRBJ2-5; TRBD1 matches at 10 bases. The sequences come from unstimulated CD4+ T cells sorted from spleen or lymph node cells, collected before transplant. This CDR3 reads CASSISPLGQGPLETQYF. In nucleotides, the CDR3 is TGTGCCAGTAGTATATCCCCCCTGGGACAGGGGCCCCTTGAGACCCAGTACTTC.